This is a list of T cell receptor beta chains from one sample in a study of cytomegalovirus exposure and HLA in healthy donors. Sequencing used immunoSEQ multiplex PCR; TCRdb keeps in-frame clones, though not all of them. Of under 200,000 clones in the sample, 80% to 90% were seen once. Input material: PBMCs. Receptors were obtained from a woman aged 18-29 years in good health and CMV-seronegative. CDR3s include the opening cysteine and the closing phenylalanine or tryptophan. Each record gives: D gene, V gene, J gene, clone size, CDR3 protein, CDR3 DNA. D genes are given only for firm matches. A row's size may be missing; if present it is once, few, many or a size class.

d_call: .; v_call: TRBV5-5; j_call: TRBJ1-4; clone_size: .; cdr3_aa: CASSLVGGSATNEKLFF; cdr3_nt: TGTGCCAGCAGCTTGGTGGGGGGGTCAGCAACTAATGAAAAACTGTTTTTT
d_call: TRBD1; v_call: TRBV18; j_call: TRBJ1-1; clone_size: .; cdr3_aa: CASYGQANTEAFF; cdr3_nt: TGTGCCAGCTACGGACAGGCTAACACTGAAGCTTTCTTT
d_call: TRBD2; v_call: TRBV7-9; j_call: TRBJ2-3; clone_size: .; cdr3_aa: CASCSGGADTQYF; cdr3_nt: TGTGCCAGCTGTAGCGGGGGGGCAGATACGCAGTATTTT
d_call: .; v_call: TRBV10-1; j_call: TRBJ2-3; clone_size: .; cdr3_aa: CASSERGYTDTQYF; cdr3_nt: TGCGCCAGCAGTGAACGGGGGTACACAGATACGCAGTATTTT
d_call: TRBD1; v_call: TRBV4-1; j_call: TRBJ1-2; clone_size: .; cdr3_aa: CASSQVGGQRASVYGYTF; cdr3_nt: TGCGCCAGCAGCCAAGTTGGGGGACAGAGAGCCTCTGTCTATGGCTACACCTTC
d_call: .; v_call: TRBV19; j_call: TRBJ1-3; clone_size: once; cdr3_aa: CASSGTAEYGPSGNTIYF; cdr3_nt: TGTGCCAGTTCCGGGACTGCAGAATACGGACCCTCTGGAAACACCATATATTTT
d_call: TRBD2; v_call: TRBV19; j_call: TRBJ2-1; clone_size: once; cdr3_aa: CASESGGAYNEQFF; cdr3_nt: TGTGCCAGTGAGAGCGGGGGGGCGTACAATGAGCAGTTCTTC
d_call: TRBD2; v_call: TRBV6-1; j_call: TRBJ2-3; clone_size: .; cdr3_aa: CAISEGGGRPYRTDTQYF; cdr3_nt: TGTGCCATCAGTGAGGGAGGCGGGAGGCCCTACCGCACAGATACGCAGTATTTT
d_call: .; v_call: TRBV2; j_call: TRBJ1-1; clone_size: .; cdr3_aa: CASNLSKDLPFMNTEAFF; cdr3_nt: TGTGCCAGCAACTTATCCAAGGACTTGCCTTTTATGAACACTGAAGCTTTCTTT
d_call: TRBD2; v_call: TRBV7-9; j_call: TRBJ2-7; clone_size: .; cdr3_aa: CASSPHGGAREQYF; cdr3_nt: TGTGCCAGCAGCCCGCACGGGGGGGCGAGGGAGCAGTACTTC
d_call: TRBD1; v_call: TRBV7-3; j_call: TRBJ2-7; clone_size: .; cdr3_aa: CASSPTGTGFLYEQYF; cdr3_nt: TGTGCCAGCAGCCCAACCGGGACAGGGTTCCTCTACGAGCAGTACTTC
d_call: .; v_call: TRBV19; j_call: TRBJ1-5; clone_size: .; cdr3_aa: CASSIGGNQPQHF; cdr3_nt: TGTGCCAGTAGTATCGGGGGGAATCAGCCCCAGCATTTT
d_call: .; v_call: TRBV9; j_call: TRBJ1-1; clone_size: .; cdr3_aa: CASSVVRGNTEAFF; cdr3_nt: TGTGCCAGCAGCGTAGTACGGGGGAACACTGAAGCTTTCTTT
d_call: .; v_call: TRBV6-1; j_call: TRBJ2-7; clone_size: .; cdr3_aa: CASNEILGQGGHEQYF; cdr3_nt: TGTGCCAGCAATGAAATCTTGGGGCAGGGAGGCCACGAGCAGTACTTC
d_call: TRBD1; v_call: TRBV6-5; j_call: TRBJ2-7; clone_size: .; cdr3_aa: CASSRDRERTYEQYF; cdr3_nt: TGTGCCAGCAGTCGGGACAGGGAGAGGACCTACGAGCAGTACTTC
d_call: .; v_call: TRBV15; j_call: TRBJ1-4; clone_size: few; cdr3_aa: CATSRDLAQEDEKLFF; cdr3_nt: TGTGCCACCAGCAGAGATTTAGCCCAGGAGGATGAAAAACTGTTTTTT
d_call: TRBD2; v_call: TRBV11-2; j_call: TRBJ2-3; clone_size: once; cdr3_aa: CASSGRATSTDTQYF; cdr3_nt: TGTGCCAGCAGCGGGAGGGCCACTAGCACAGATACGCAGTATTTT
d_call: TRBD2; v_call: TRBV6-6; j_call: TRBJ2-3; clone_size: few; cdr3_aa: CASSYSTGRVTDTQYF; cdr3_nt: TGTGCCAGCAGTTACTCGACCGGGAGGGTCACAGATACGCAGTATTTT
d_call: TRBD1; v_call: TRBV5-5; j_call: TRBJ2-7; clone_size: .; cdr3_aa: CASSFIPTRQGASEQYF; cdr3_nt: TGTGCCAGCAGTTTCATACCAACCCGACAGGGGGCGTCCGAGCAGTACTTC
d_call: .; v_call: TRBV18; j_call: TRBJ2-7; clone_size: .; cdr3_aa: CASSPPSGVRGEQYF; cdr3_nt: TGTGCCAGCTCACCACCGTCTGGGGTCCGGGGAGAGCAGTACTTC
d_call: TRBD2; v_call: TRBV2; j_call: TRBJ2-3; clone_size: .; cdr3_aa: CAIMTSGRSDTQYF; cdr3_nt: TGTGCCATTATGACTAGCGGGAGGTCAGATACGCAGTATTTT
d_call: .; v_call: TRBV6-1; j_call: TRBJ1-2; clone_size: .; cdr3_aa: CASRRGIGAYGYTF; cdr3_nt: TGTGCCAGCCGAAGGGGCATCGGTGCCTATGGCTACACCTTC
d_call: .; v_call: TRBV7-2; j_call: TRBJ2-5; clone_size: .; cdr3_aa: CASSLVGLAETQYF; cdr3_nt: TGTGCCAGCAGCTTAGTAGGCCTAGCGGAGACCCAGTACTTC
d_call: TRBD2; v_call: TRBV4-2; j_call: TRBJ2-1; clone_size: .; cdr3_aa: CASSQFQGLAGRITYNEQFF; cdr3_nt: TGTGCCAGCAGCCAATTCCAAGGACTAGCGGGACGTATCACCTACAATGAGCAGTTCTTC
d_call: TRBD1; v_call: TRBV14; j_call: TRBJ2-5; clone_size: .; cdr3_aa: CASSRQGVGQTQYF; cdr3_nt: TGTGCCAGCAGCCGACAGGGGGTTGGTCAGACCCAGTACTTC
d_call: .; v_call: TRBV2; j_call: TRBJ2-1; clone_size: .; cdr3_aa: CASSEEADNEQFF; cdr3_nt: TGTGCCAGCAGTGAGGAGGCCGACAATGAGCAGTTCTTC
d_call: TRBD2; v_call: TRBV5-1; j_call: TRBJ2-3; clone_size: .; cdr3_aa: CASSQQLAGNTDTQYF; cdr3_nt: TGCGCCAGCAGCCAACAGCTAGCGGGAAACACAGATACGCAGTATTTT
d_call: .; v_call: TRBV9; j_call: TRBJ2-1; clone_size: .; cdr3_aa: CASSVDLAPSNEQFF; cdr3_nt: TGTGCCAGCAGCGTAGACCTAGCACCTTCCAATGAGCAGTTCTTC
d_call: TRBD2; v_call: TRBV14; j_call: TRBJ2-7; clone_size: .; cdr3_aa: CASSTLAGGERSYEQYF; cdr3_nt: TGTGCCAGCAGCACATTGGCGGGGGGCGAACGCTCCTACGAGCAGTACTTC
d_call: TRBD1; v_call: TRBV27; j_call: TRBJ2-7; clone_size: few; cdr3_aa: CASRGTGSSEQYF; cdr3_nt: TGTGCCAGCAGGGGGACAGGGTCTTCCGAGCAGTACTTC
d_call: TRBD1; v_call: TRBV27; j_call: TRBJ2-7; clone_size: .; cdr3_aa: CASSTTGPSYEQYF; cdr3_nt: TGTGCCAGCAGTACGACAGGGCCATCCTACGAGCAGTACTTC
d_call: .; v_call: TRBV4-1; j_call: TRBJ2-1; clone_size: .; cdr3_aa: CASSQARAMSEQFF; cdr3_nt: TGCGCCAGCAGCCAAGCGAGAGCTATGAGTGAGCAGTTCTTC
d_call: .; v_call: TRBV7-3; j_call: TRBJ1-1; clone_size: .; cdr3_aa: CASSLSPGMNTEAFF; cdr3_nt: TGTGCCAGCAGCTTAAGTCCAGGGATGAACACTGAAGCTTTCTTT
d_call: .; v_call: TRBV7-9; j_call: TRBJ1-1; clone_size: .; cdr3_aa: CASSFLLTAEAFF; cdr3_nt: TGTGCCAGCAGCTTTCTTCTAACAGCCGAAGCTTTCTTT
d_call: TRBD1; v_call: TRBV11-1; j_call: TRBJ2-7; clone_size: once; cdr3_aa: CASSLAPGQGYEQYF; cdr3_nt: TGTGCCAGCAGCTTAGCCCCGGGACAGGGCTACGAGCAGTACTTC
d_call: .; v_call: TRBV5-4; j_call: TRBJ1-4; clone_size: few; cdr3_aa: CASSLGLGGNEKLFF; cdr3_nt: TGTGCCAGCAGCTTGGGGCTCGGGGGGAATGAAAAACTGTTTTTT
d_call: TRBD1; v_call: TRBV7-9; j_call: TRBJ2-7; clone_size: .; cdr3_aa: CASSNRQGAYEQYF; cdr3_nt: TGTGCCAGCAGCAACAGACAGGGAGCGTACGAGCAGTACTTC
d_call: TRBD1; v_call: TRBV10-3; j_call: TRBJ1-2; clone_size: .; cdr3_aa: CAIKEPGQGNGYTF; cdr3_nt: TGTGCCATCAAAGAACCGGGACAGGGAAATGGCTACACCTTC
d_call: TRBD1; v_call: TRBV2; j_call: TRBJ1-6; clone_size: .; cdr3_aa: CASSESTGTRYNSPLHF; cdr3_nt: TGTGCCAGCAGCGAATCGACAGGGACACGGTATAATTCACCCCTCCACTTT
d_call: TRBD1; v_call: TRBV5-8; j_call: TRBJ1-5; clone_size: .; cdr3_aa: CASSLGGQAYQPQHF; cdr3_nt: TGTGCCAGCAGCTTGGGGGGACAGGCGTATCAGCCCCAGCATTTT
d_call: .; v_call: TRBV18; j_call: TRBJ2-1; clone_size: few; cdr3_aa: CASSPPSRASNEQFF; cdr3_nt: TGTGCCAGCTCACCACCGAGCAGGGCGAGCAATGAGCAGTTCTTC
d_call: .; v_call: TRBV11-2; j_call: TRBJ2-7; clone_size: few; cdr3_aa: CASSLSGATYEQYF; cdr3_nt: TGTGCCAGCAGCTTATCAGGGGCAACCTACGAGCAGTACTTC
d_call: TRBD2; v_call: TRBV4-1; j_call: TRBJ2-3; clone_size: .; cdr3_aa: CASSHKTSGRGDTQYF; cdr3_nt: TGCGCCAGCAGCCACAAGACTAGCGGGAGAGGGGATACGCAGTATTTT
d_call: TRBD2; v_call: TRBV6-1; j_call: TRBJ2-3; clone_size: .; cdr3_aa: CASSEAVGGGYDTQYF; cdr3_nt: TGTGCCAGCAGTGAAGCGGTCGGGGGGGGCTACGATACGCAGTATTTT
d_call: TRBD1; v_call: TRBV19; j_call: TRBJ2-7; clone_size: .; cdr3_aa: CATGTGGYEQYF; cdr3_nt: TGTGCCACCGGGACAGGGGGTTACGAGCAGTACTTC
d_call: .; v_call: TRBV5-8; j_call: TRBJ2-1; clone_size: .; cdr3_aa: CASSLEGGPYNEQFF; cdr3_nt: TGTGCCAGCAGCTTGGAGGGGGGGCCCTACAATGAGCAGTTCTTC
d_call: .; v_call: TRBV6-6; j_call: TRBJ2-1; clone_size: few; cdr3_aa: CASSYYRWSSYNEQFF; cdr3_nt: TGTGCCAGCAGTTACTACAGGTGGAGCTCCTACAATGAGCAGTTCTTC
d_call: .; v_call: TRBV11-2; j_call: TRBJ1-6; clone_size: .; cdr3_aa: CASSSLGSPLHF; cdr3_nt: TGTGCCAGCAGCTCATTGGGCTCACCCCTCCACTTT
d_call: .; v_call: TRBV6-5; j_call: TRBJ2-7; clone_size: .; cdr3_aa: CASRRGLWSDEQYF; cdr3_nt: TGTGCCAGCAGACGCGGGCTTTGGTCGGACGAGCAGTACTTC
d_call: .; v_call: TRBV13; j_call: TRBJ2-3; clone_size: few; cdr3_aa: CASSLQVDTQYF; cdr3_nt: TGTGCCAGCAGCTTACAGGTGGATACGCAGTATTTT
d_call: TRBD1; v_call: TRBV29-1; j_call: TRBJ1-2; clone_size: few; cdr3_aa: CSVESGGLGYTF; cdr3_nt: TGCAGCGTTGAGTCAGGGGGCCTCGGCTACACCTTC
d_call: TRBD1; v_call: TRBV5-1; j_call: TRBJ1-1; clone_size: .; cdr3_aa: CASSRTGVSTEAFF; cdr3_nt: TGCGCCAGCAGCCGGACAGGGGTAAGCACTGAAGCTTTCTTT